Listed here are 8 T cell receptor beta chains from one sample, sequenced in a study of memory CD4+ T cells and cytomegalovirus serostatus. The sort gate was single viable CD3+CD4+CD8-CD45RO+ cells for memory CD4+ T cells. TCRdb's table, derived via immunoSEQ multiplex PCR, lists solely in-frame clones and lacks some. In the table there are 46,000 or so clones, 78% of which are singletons. Sequencing was done on a sample of memory CD4+ T cells from blood. These receptors came from an adult in good health and CMV-seronegative.

The table lists this clone with a count of one. The chain has TRBV7-2 and TRBJ2-5; 7 bases fit TRBD2. In germline, CDR1 is SGHTA, CDR2 FQGNSA. This CDR3 has 14 residues. Trimming removed 0 bases from V and 5 bases from J; junction bases left unmatched: 3. The CDR3 loop is CASSLATSAETQYF. As DNA, the CDR3 is TGTGCCAGCAGCTTAGCAACTAGCGCGGAGACCCAGTACTTC.

The chain combines TRBV28 with TRBJ1-1; 7 bases fit TRBD1. The germline V gene encodes CDR1 MDHEN and CDR2 SYDVKM. This CDR3 is 14 amino acids long. V lost 8 bases and J lost 7; bases outside the gene matches: 13. This CDR3 reads CASQGPGGRSEAFF. The CDR3 region has the DNA TGTGCCAGCCAAGGTCCAGGGGGGAGGAGTGAAGCTTTCTTT.

The chain recombines TRBV2 with TRBJ1-1, with 7 nucleotides matching TRBD1. This CDR3 is built from 14 residues. V was clipped by 4 bases and J by 6 bases; unmatched bases: 8. In germline, CDR1 is SNHLY, CDR2 FYNNEI. CDR3 sequence reads: CASSGEGAGAEAFF. CDR3 DNA sequence: TGTGCCAGCAGTGGGGAGGGGGCCGGTGCTGAAGCTTTCTTT.

The chain joins TRBV28 to TRBJ1-5, with 11 nucleotides matching TRBD1. Trimming at V came to 4 bases and at J to 6 bases, leaving 8 bases not matched to a gene. The length of the CDR3 is 16 residues. Germline V gene lookup returns CDR1 MDHEN and CDR2 SYDVKM. The CDR3 sequence: CASSSTTGTGGQPQHF. CDR3 coding DNA: TGTGCCAGCAGTTCTACAACCGGGACAGGGGGTCAGCCCCAGCATTTT.

The chain links TRBV19 to TRBJ1-4; weak D call: TRBD1 (5 bases). V shed 8 bases and J shed 14 bases, with 18 bases lying between them. Per germline, CDR1 LNHDA and CDR2 SQIVND (reference sequence). The CDR3 has 12 amino acids. CDR3 DNA: TGTGCCAGTGATGAAGGGAGGGGAAAGCTGTTTTTT. Encoded protein: CASDEGRGKLFF.

The chain recombines TRBV6-1 with TRBJ1-5; D uncertain. The germline V gene has CDR1 MNHNS and CDR2 SASEGT. The CDR3 runs to 11 residues. Trimming left V 2 bases short and J 15 bases short, with 11 bases between. This CDR3 reads CASSESVLPHF. Written as DNA, the CDR3 is TGTGCCAGCAGTGAATCCGTTCTCCCGCATTTT.

This clone has only one observation. The chain uses TRBV6-5 and TRBJ1-1; maybe TRBD1 (6 bases). Germline V gene data show CDR1 as MNHEY and CDR2 as SVGAGI. This CDR3 has 14 amino acids. V lost 6 bases and J lost 6, with 17 bases in between. The CDR3 is CASSKTGREAEAFF. DNA for the CDR3: TGTGCCAGCAGCAAAACAGGGCGCGAGGCTGAAGCTTTCTTT.

The J gene is TRBJ1-2, the V gene TRBV7-2; D is possibly TRBD1 (6 bases). The V end was cut by 2 bases, the J end by 8 bases, with 12 bases between. This CDR3 contains 13 residues. Germline loops: CDR1 SGHTA, CDR2 FQGNSA. CDR3 amino acids: CASSLPTGIGYTF. The CDR3 DNA is TGTGCCAGCAGCTTACCCACAGGGATCGGCTACACCTTC.